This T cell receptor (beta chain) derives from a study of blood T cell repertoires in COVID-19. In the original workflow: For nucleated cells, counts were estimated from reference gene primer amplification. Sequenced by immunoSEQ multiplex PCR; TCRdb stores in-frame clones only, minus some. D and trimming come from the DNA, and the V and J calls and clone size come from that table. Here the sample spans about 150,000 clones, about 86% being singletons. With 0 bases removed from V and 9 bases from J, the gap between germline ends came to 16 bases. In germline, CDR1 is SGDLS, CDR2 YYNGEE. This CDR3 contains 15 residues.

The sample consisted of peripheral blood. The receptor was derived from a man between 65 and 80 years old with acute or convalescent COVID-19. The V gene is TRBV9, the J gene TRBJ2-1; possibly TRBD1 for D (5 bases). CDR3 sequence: CASSVDPQGWVEQFF. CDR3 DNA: TGTGCCAGCAGCGTAGACCCTCAGGGCTGGGTTGAGCAGTTCTTC.